The 2 T cell receptor beta chains below all came from one sample that was sequenced in a study of T cell responses to AZD1222 COVID-19 vaccine. Data came from immunoSEQ multiplex PCR; TCRdb stores just in-frame clones and leaves some out. The sample includes about 120,000 clones, 92% of them seen just once. The sample here was peripheral blood, taken on day 0 of AZD1222 vaccination. These receptors all stem from an adult in good health.

The chain couples TRBV9 to TRBJ1-1, with D possibly being TRBD1 (6 bases). The CDR3 consists of 15 residues. Trimming stripped 4 bases from V and 2 bases from J, with 15 bases between. Germline lookup yields CDR1 SGDLS and CDR2 YYNGEE. The CDR3 DNA reads TGTGCCAGCAGCCCCCCGGCAGGGACAAACACTGAAGCTTTCTTT. Translated: CASSPPAGTNTEAFF.

The V call is TRBV27, the J call TRBJ2-6; 9 nucleotides line up with TRBD1. Germline CDR1 and CDR2: MNHEY and SMNVEV (reference sequence). This CDR3 spans 17 amino acids. The J segment lost 2 bases and the V segment lost 5 bases, leaving 7 bases of the junction unmatched. This CDR3 is CASSPGTGPTGANVLTF. DNA of the CDR3: TGTGCCAGCAGTCCGGGGACAGGGCCTACTGGGGCCAACGTCCTGACTTTC.